The clone carrying this TCR beta chain was observed a handful of times. This entry comes from a study of blood T cell repertoires in COVID-19. Study background: Italy, Spain and the United States were the sources of the convalescent and acute COVID-19 samples.

Trimming stripped 7 bases from V and 2 bases from J, with 11 bases between. CDR1 is SGHVS and CDR2 is FQNEAQ in the germline V gene. CDR3 length equals 13 residues. Clones were sequenced by immunoSEQ multiplex PCR, and TCRdb holds only the in-frame ones, with some missing. The profile shows more than 300,000 clones, about 82% of them singletons. This clonotype was obtained from a woman aged 50 to 60 with acute or convalescent COVID-19. Sequenced input: peripheral blood. The chain joins TRBV7-8 to TRBJ1-1, with no clear D. This CDR3 is CASTPRLNTEAFF. DNA for the CDR3: TGTGCCAGCACCCCAAGACTTAACACTGAAGCTTTCTTT.